Described below is a single T cell receptor beta chain sequence and its context. Per the study methods: Estimated nucleated cell counts came from reference gene primer amplification. Sequencing used immunoSEQ multiplex PCR; TCRdb keeps in-frame clones, though not all of them. That table is the source of V, J and clone size, and D and trimming were worked out from the DNA. The sample contains 150,000 to 200,000 clones, around nine tenths of which appear only once. This sample is part of a study of blood T cell repertoires in COVID-19. On the study more broadly: The United States, Italy and Spain supplied acute and convalescent COVID-19 samples. Sources were T cells, B-cell-depleted T cells, or PBMCs; the material itself was cDNA or gDNA.

V lost 4 bases and J lost 3, with 7 bases in between. Germline V gene lookup returns CDR1 MNHNY and CDR2 SVGAGI (reference sequence). The length of the CDR3 is 13 residues. The TCR comes from a man aged 18 to 29 with active or convalescent COVID-19. Sequencing was done on a sample of peripheral blood. The chain employs TRBV6-6 and TRBJ2-1; D possibly corresponds to TRBD2 (5 bases). In DNA form, the CDR3 reads TGTGCCAGCAGTTTCGGGGTCTACAATGAGCAGTTCTTC. It specifies CASSFGVYNEQFF.